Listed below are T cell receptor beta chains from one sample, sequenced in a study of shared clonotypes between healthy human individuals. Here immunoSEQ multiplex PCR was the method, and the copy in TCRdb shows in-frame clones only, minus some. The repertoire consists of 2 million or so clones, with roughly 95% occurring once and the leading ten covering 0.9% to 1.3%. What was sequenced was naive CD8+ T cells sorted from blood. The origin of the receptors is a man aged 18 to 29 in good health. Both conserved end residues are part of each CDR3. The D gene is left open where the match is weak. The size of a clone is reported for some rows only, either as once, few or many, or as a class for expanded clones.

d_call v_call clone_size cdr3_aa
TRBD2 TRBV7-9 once CASSLGREATYEQYF
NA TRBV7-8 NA CASTHQGEGAFF
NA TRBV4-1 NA CASSQVTGPYNEQFF
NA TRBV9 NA CASSGWATDTQYF
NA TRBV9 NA CASSFSGVLSGANVLTF
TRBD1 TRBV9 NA CASSAGGQGDYEQYF
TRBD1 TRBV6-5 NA CASSYSRGDDQPQHF
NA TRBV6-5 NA CASSYSSGAGELFF
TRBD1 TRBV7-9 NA CASSWDRDTDTQYF
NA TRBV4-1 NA CASSHPGSYEQYF
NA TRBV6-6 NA CASSYTDQPQHF
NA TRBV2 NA CASRTQGANYGYTF
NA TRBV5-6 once CASSLASSYEQYF
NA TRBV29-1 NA CSVWPAEPPYNEQFF
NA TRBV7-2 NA CASTTEPRVGTGELFF
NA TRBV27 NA CASSLVQGGIEQYF
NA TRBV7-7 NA CASSLAMNTEAFF
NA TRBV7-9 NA CASSFFGGSNTGELFF
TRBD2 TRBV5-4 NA CASSPAGLADPGELFF
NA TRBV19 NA CASSMANYEQYF
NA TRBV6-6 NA CASTDEKNIQYF
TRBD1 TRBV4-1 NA CASSQGTGNNSPLHF
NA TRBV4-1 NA CASSQVPRGGYGYTF
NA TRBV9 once CASSEGSSYEQYF
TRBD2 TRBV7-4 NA CASISGGRDTDTQYF
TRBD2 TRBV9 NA CASSLTSGGTKEQYF
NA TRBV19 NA CASSPQGLGETQYF
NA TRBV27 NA CASSLGTLYGYTF
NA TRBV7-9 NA CASSDKISGQTTEAFF
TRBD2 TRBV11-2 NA CAVHSGDLNTGELFF
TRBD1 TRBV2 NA CASSELGEGAREKLFF
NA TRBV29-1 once CSVEDRGRNYEQYF
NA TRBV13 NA CASSPGNSYEQYF
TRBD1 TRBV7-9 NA CASSPPGTGDRNEQFF
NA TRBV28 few CASSSLGLNTEAFF
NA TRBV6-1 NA CASKGNVLYEQYF
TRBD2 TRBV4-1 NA CASSLSPIAGGSETQYF